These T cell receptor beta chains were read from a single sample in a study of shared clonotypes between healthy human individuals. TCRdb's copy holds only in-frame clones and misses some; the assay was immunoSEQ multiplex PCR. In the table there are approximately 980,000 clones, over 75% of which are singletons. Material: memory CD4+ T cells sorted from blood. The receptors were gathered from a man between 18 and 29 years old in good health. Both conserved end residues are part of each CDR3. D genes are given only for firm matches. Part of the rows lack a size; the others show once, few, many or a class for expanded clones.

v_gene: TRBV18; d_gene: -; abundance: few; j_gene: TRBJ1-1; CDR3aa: CASSAQANTEAFF; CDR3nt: TGTGCCAGCTCAGCACAGGCCAACACTGAAGCTTTCTTT
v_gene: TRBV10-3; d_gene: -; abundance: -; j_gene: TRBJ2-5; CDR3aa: CAISQGDKDQETQYF; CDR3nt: TGTGCCATCAGTCAAGGGGACAAAGACCAAGAGACCCAGTACTTC
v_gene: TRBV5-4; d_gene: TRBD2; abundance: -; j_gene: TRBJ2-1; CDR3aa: CASSLGHGRAFEQFF; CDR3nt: TGTGCCAGCAGCTTGGGGCACGGGAGGGCCTTTGAGCAGTTCTTC
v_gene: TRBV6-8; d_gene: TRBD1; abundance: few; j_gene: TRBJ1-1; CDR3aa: CASRPLQGSAFF; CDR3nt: TGTGCCAGCAGGCCTTTACAGGGGTCGGCTTTCTTT
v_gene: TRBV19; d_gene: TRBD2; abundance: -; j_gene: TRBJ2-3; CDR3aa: CASSASGGDTDTQYF; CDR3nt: TGTGCCAGTAGTGCGAGCGGGGGAGACACAGATACGCAGTATTTT
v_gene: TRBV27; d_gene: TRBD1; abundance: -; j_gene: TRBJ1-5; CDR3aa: CASSPLGQGGGQPQHF; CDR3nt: TGTGCCAGCAGTCCCCTCGGACAGGGGGGGGGACAGCCCCAGCATTTT
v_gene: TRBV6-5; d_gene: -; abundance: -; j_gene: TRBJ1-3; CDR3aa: CASRPRQARGNTIYF; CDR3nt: TGTGCCAGCAGGCCTCGACAGGCTCGGGGAAACACCATATATTTT
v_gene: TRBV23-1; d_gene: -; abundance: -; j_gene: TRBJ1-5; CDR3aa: CASSQFGRGWGNQPQHF; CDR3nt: TGCGCCAGCAGTCAATTCGGTCGGGGATGGGGAAATCAGCCCCAGCATTTT
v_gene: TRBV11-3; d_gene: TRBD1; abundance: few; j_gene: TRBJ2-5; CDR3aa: CASREGQYQETQYF; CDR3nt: TGTGCCAGCAGAGAGGGACAGTACCAAGAGACCCAGTACTTC
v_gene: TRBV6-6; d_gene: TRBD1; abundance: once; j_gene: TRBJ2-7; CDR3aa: CASSYAGGAYEQYF; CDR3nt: TGTGCCAGCAGTTACGCAGGGGGCGCGTACGAGCAGTACTTC
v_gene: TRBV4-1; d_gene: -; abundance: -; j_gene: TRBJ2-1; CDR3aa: CASSQGERAPYNEQFF; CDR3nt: TGCGCCAGCAGCCAAGGGGAGCGGGCCCCCTACAATGAGCAGTTCTTC
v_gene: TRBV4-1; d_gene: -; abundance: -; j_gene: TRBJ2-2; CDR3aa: CASSPGTSNTGELFF; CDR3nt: TGCGCCAGCAGTCCGGGGACCAGCAACACCGGGGAGCTGTTTTTT
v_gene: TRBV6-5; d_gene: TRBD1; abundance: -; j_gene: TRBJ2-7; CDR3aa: CASSRQGVEYF; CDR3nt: TGTGCCAGCAGCAGACAGGGCGTGGAGTACTTC
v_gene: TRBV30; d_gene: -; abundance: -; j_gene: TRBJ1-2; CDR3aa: CAWSLEQGGYGYTF; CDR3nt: TGTGCCTGGAGTTTGGAACAGGGAGGCTATGGCTACACCTTC
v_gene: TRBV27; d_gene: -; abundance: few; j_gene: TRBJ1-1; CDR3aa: CASTGTQNTEAFF; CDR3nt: TGTGCCAGCACCGGGACCCAGAACACTGAAGCTTTCTTT
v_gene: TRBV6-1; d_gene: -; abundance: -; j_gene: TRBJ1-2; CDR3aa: CASSEVGRGHGYTF; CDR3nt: TGTGCCAGCAGTGAAGTTGGCAGGGGCCATGGCTACACCTTC
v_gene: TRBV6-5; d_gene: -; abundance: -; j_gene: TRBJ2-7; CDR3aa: CASSYSSNGYEQYF; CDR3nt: TGTGCCAGCAGTTACTCGAGTAACGGCTACGAGCAGTACTTC
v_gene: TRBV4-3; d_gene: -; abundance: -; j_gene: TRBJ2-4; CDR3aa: CASSQDGQGKSKNIQYF; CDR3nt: TGCGCCAGCAGCCAAGACGGGCAGGGGAAGAGCAAAAACATTCAGTACTTC
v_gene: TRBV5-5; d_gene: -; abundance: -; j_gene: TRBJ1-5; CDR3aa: CASSLAGQSYQPQHF; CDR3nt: TGTGCCAGCAGCTTGGCCGGTCAGTCCTATCAGCCCCAGCATTTT
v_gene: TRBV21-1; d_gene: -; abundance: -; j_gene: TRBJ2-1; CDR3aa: CASGTSEKLYEQFF; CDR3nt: TGTGCCAGCGGGACTAGCGAAAAGTTGTATGAGCAGTTCTTC
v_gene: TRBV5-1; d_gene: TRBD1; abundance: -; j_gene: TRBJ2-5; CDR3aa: CASSFDRGIETQYF; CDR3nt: TGCGCCAGCAGCTTCGACAGGGGGATTGAGACCCAGTACTTC
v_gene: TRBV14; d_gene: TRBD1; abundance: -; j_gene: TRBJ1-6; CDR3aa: CASSLRTGTSPLHF; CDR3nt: TGTGCCAGCAGCCTCCGGACAGGGACCTCACCCCTCCACTTT
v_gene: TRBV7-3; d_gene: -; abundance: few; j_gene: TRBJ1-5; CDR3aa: CASSIVQGNQPQHF; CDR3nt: TGTGCCAGCAGCATAGTACAGGGAAATCAGCCCCAGCATTTT
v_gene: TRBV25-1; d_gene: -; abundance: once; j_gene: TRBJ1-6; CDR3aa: CATTPGPYNSPLHF; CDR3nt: TGTGCCACCACCCCAGGGCCCTATAATTCACCCCTCCACTTT
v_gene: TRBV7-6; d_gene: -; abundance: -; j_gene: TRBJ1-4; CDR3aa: CASSLGPGVNEKLFF; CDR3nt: TGTGCCAGCAGCTTAGGGCCAGGAGTTAATGAAAAACTGTTTTTT
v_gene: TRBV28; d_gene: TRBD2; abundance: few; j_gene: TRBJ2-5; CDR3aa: CASSPPPAAGVSAQYF; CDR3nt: TGTGCCAGCAGTCCCCCGCCAGCAGCGGGAGTATCGGCCCAGTACTTC
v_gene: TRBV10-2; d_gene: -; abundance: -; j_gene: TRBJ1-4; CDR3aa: CASRQMGEEKLFF; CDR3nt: TGCGCCAGCAGACAAATGGGAGAAGAAAAACTGTTTTTT
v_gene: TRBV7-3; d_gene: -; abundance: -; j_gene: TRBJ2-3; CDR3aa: CASSPVGAADTQYF; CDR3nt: TGTGCCAGCAGCCCGGTGGGGGCTGCAGATACGCAGTATTTT
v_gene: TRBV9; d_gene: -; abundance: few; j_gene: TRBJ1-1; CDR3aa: CASSERAANTEAFF; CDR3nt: TGTGCCAGCAGCGAGAGGGCGGCGAACACTGAAGCTTTCTTT
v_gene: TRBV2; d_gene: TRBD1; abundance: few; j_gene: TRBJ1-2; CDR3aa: CASRWGQYNYGYTF; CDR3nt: TGTGCCAGCAGATGGGGACAGTATAACTATGGCTACACCTTC
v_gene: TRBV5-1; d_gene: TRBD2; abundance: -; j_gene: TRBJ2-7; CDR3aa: CASSTSGGSYEQYF; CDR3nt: TGCGCCAGCAGCACGAGCGGGGGCTCCTACGAGCAGTACTTC
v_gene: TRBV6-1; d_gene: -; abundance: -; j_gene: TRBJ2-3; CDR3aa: CASSENRGTLKSTDTQYF; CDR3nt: TGTGCCAGCAGTGAAAACCGGGGAACTCTAAAAAGCACAGATACGCAGTATTTT
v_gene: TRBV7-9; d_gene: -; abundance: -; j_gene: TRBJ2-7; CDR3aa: CASSFRSSYEQYF; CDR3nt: TGTGCCAGCAGCTTCAGGAGCTCCTACGAGCAGTACTTC
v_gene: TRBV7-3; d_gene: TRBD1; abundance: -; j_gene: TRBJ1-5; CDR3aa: CASSLDRVGNQPQHF; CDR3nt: TGTGCCAGCAGCTTAGACAGGGTAGGCAATCAGCCCCAGCATTTT
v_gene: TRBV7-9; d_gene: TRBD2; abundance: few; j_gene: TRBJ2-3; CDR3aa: CASSLAGRGDTQYF; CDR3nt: TGTGCCAGCAGCTTAGCTGGGAGGGGAGATACGCAGTATTTT